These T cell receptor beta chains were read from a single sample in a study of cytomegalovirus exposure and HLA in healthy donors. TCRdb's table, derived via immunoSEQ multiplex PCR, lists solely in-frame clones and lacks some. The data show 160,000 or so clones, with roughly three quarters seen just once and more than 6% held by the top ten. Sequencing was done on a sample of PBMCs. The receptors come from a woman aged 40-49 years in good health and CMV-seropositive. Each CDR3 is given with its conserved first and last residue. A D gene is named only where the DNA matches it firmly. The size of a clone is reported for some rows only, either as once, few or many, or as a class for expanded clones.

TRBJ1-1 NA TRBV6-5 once CASSRNTEAFF TGTGCCAGCAGCCGGAACACTGAAGCTTTCTTT
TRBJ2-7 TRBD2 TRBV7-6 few CASSPGQLASGSDEQYF TGTGCCAGCAGCCCGGGCCAATTGGCTAGCGGAAGTGATGAGCAGTACTTC
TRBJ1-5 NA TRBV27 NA CASRQGDQPQHF TGTGCCAGCAGACAGGGCGATCAGCCCCAGCATTTT
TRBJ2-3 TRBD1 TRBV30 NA CAWRVGGWGTDTQYF TGTGCCTGGAGGGTAGGGGGCTGGGGCACAGATACGCAGTATTTT
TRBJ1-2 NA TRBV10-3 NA CASRDFTNYGYTF TGTGCCTCCCGGGACTTTACTAACTATGGCTACACCTTC
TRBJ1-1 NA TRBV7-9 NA CASSSRQTLNLGAFF TGTGCCAGCAGCTCTCGACAGACCTTAAATTTGGGAGCTTTCTTT
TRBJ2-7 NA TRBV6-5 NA CASSYSQGRAEQYF TGTGCCAGCAGTTACTCGCAGGGTCGGGCCGAGCAGTACTTC
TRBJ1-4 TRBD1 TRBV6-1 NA CASSLDRRNEKLFF TGTGCCAGCAGTCTGGACAGGCGTAATGAAAAACTGTTTTTT
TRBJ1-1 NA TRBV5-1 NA CASSSTGTQTEAFF TGCGCCAGCAGCAGTACCGGGACACAAACTGAAGCTTTCTTT
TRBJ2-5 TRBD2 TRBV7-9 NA CASSRGLDKETQYF TGTGCCAGCAGCCGGGGACTAGATAAAGAGACCCAGTACTTC
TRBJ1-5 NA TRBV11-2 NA CASSQAAVGRTGQPQHF TGTGCCAGCAGCCAGGCCGCGGTGGGCAGAACGGGGCAGCCCCAGCATTTT
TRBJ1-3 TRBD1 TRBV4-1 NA CASSWDRERPIYF TGCGCCAGCAGCTGGGACAGGGAAAGGCCCATATATTTT
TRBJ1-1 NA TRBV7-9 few CASSFTLGEGEAFF TGTGCCAGCAGCTTTACCCTGGGGGAGGGTGAAGCTTTCTTT
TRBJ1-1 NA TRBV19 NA CASSITGVNTEAFF TGTGCCAGTAGTATTACAGGAGTGAACACTGAAGCTTTCTTT
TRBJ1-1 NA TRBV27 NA CATQGGGPVNTEAFF TGTGCCACCCAAGGCGGGGGACCGGTGAACACTGAAGCTTTCTTT
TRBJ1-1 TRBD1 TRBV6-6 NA CASNLGGREAEAFF TGTGCCAGCAATTTAGGGGGCAGAGAAGCGGAGGCTTTCTTT
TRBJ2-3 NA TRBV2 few CASSETTSTDTQYF TGTGCCAGCAGTGAGACGACTAGCACAGATACGCAGTATTTT
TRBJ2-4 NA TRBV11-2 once CASSLDRGGWHIQYF TGTGCCAGCAGCTTAGATCGTGGAGGATGGCACATTCAGTACTTC
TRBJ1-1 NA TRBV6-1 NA CASSAIVNTEAFF TGTGCCAGCAGTGCCATAGTGAACACTGAAGCTTTCTTT
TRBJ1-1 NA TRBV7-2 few CASSLPGAGTEAFF TGTGCCAGCAGCTTACCAGGGGCTGGAACTGAAGCTTTCTTT